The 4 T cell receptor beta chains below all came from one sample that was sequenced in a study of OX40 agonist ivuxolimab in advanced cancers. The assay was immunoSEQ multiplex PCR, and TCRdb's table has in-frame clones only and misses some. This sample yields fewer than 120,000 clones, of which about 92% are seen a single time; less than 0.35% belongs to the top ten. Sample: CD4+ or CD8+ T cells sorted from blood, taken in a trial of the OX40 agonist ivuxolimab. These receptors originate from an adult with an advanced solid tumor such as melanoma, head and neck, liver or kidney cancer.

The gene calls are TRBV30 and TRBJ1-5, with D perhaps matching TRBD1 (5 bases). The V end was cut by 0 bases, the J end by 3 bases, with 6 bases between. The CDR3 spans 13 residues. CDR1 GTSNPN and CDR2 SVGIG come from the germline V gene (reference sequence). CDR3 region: CAWSVQANQPQHF. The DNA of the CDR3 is TGTGCCTGGAGTGTACAGGCCAATCAGCCCCAGCATTTT.

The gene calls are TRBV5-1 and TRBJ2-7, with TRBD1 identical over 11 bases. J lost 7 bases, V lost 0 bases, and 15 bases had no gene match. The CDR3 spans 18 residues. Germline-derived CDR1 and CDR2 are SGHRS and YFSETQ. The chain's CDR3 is CASSLVFYSGQGAREQYF. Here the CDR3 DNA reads TGCGCCAGCAGCTTGGTTTTTTATAGCGGACAGGGGGCGAGGGAGCAGTACTTC.

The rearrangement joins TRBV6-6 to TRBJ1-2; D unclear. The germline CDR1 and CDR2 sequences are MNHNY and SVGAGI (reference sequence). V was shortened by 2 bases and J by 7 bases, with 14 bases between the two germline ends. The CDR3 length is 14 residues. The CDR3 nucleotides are TGTGCCAGCAGTTACGAGGGATTGGCATCTGGCTACACCTTC. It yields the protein CASSYEGLASGYTF.

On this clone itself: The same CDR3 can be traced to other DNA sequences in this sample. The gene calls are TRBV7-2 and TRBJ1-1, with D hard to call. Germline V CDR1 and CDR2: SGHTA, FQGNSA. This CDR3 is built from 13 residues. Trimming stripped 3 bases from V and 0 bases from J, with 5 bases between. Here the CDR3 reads CASSFGLNTEAFF. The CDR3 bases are TGTGCCAGCAGCTTCGGGCTGAACACTGAAGCTTTCTTT.